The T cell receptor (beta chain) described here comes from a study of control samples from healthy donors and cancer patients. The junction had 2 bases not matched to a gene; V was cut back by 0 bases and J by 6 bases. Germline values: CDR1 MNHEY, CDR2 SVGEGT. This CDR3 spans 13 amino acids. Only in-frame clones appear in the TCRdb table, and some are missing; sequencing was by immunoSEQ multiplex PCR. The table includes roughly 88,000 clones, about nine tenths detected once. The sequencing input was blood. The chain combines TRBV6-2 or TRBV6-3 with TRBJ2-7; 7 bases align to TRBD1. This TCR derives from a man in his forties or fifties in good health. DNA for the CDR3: TGTGCCAGCAGTTACTCGGGGACAGCCGAGCAGTACTTC. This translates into CASSYSGTAEQYF.